The 3 T cell receptor beta chains presented below share a single source sample, sequenced in a study of Tregs in tolerant kidney transplant recipients. Which antigens these TCRs recognize remains unknown. Assay used: immunoSEQ multiplex PCR; TCRdb lists only in-frame clones, some missing. The data contain fewer than 20,000 clones, more than 60% of them seen just once; the ten biggest clones take up about 3.5%. The sample consisted of Tregs from blood cultured with allogeneic cells. The receptors were gathered from a human donor in good health.

CDR3 protein: CASSQDDYGYTF. DNA of the CDR3: TGCGCCAGCAGCCAAGACGACTATGGCTACACCTTC. The chain couples TRBV4-1 to TRBJ1-2; D ambiguous. The V end was cut by 0 bases, the J end by 3 bases, with 2 bases between. The CDR3 extends over 12 amino acids. Looked up from germline, CDR1 is MGHRA and CDR2 is YSYEKL.

At least ten counts were recorded for this clone. J is TRBJ2-3 and V is TRBV11-3, with 12 bases fitting TRBD2. This CDR3 comprises 17 residues. Per the germline V gene, CDR1 is SGHNT and CDR2 is YENEEA. With 5 bases clipped from V and 0 bases from J, the junction kept 6 bases outside the gene matches. In DNA, the CDR3 is TGTGCCAGCAGCAGACTAGCGGGAGCCTCTAGCACAGATACGCAGTATTTT. This codes for CASSRLAGASSTDTQYF.

This chain joins TRBV10-3 and TRBJ1-4; D is perhaps TRBD1 (5 bases). This CDR3 contains 13 residues. CDR1 ENHRY and CDR2 SYGVKD come from the germline V gene. V lost 10 bases and J 5 bases, leaving 14 bases between the germline ends. CDR3 residues: CATRVGGNEKLFF. In DNA form, the CDR3 reads TGTGCCACGCGAGTCGGGGGGAATGAAAAACTGTTTTTT.